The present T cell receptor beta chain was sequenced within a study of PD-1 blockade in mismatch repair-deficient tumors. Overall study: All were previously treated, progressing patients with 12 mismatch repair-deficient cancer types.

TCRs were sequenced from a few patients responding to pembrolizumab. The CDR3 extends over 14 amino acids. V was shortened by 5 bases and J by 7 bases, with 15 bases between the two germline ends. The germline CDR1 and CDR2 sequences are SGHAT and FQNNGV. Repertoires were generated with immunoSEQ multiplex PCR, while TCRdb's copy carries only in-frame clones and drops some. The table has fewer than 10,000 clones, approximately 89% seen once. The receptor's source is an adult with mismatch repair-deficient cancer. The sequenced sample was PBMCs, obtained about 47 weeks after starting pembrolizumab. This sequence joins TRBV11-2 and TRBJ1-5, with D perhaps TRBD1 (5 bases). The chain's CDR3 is CASSKGAGGQPQHF. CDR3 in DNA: TGTGCCAGCAGCAAAGGGGCGGGGGGACAGCCCCAGCATTTT.